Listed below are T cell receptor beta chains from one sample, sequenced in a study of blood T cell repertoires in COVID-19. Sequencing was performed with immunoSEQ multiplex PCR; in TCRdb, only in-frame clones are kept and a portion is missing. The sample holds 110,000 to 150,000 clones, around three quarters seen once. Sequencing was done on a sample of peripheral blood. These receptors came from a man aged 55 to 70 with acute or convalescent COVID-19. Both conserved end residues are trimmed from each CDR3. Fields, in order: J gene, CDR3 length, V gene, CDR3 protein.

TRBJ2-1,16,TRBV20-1,SASPIPGTSGIYNEQF
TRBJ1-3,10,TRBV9,ASSPRGGTIY
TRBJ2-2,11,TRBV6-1,ASRPLGTGELF
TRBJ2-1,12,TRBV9,ASSVSGQYNEQF
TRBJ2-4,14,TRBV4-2,ASSQADRLAKNIQY
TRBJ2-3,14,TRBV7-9,ASSLGGQPTTDTQY
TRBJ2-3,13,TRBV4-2,ASSPVDGSTDTQY
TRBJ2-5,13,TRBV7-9,ASSRRQGARIDQY
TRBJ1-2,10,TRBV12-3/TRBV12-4,ASSSGVGGYT
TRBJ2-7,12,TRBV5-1,ASSPLDRGYEQY
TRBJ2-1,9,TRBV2,ASTRGGFCF
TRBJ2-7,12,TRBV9,ASSYLAGEYEQY
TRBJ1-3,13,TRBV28,ASSSPGQSGNTIY
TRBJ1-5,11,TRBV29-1,SVEPGGGQPQH
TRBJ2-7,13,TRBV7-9,ASSSGNIYGYEQY
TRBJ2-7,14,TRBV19,ASSIYFGTGNYEQY
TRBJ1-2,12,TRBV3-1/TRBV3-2,ASSQLTGGRGYT
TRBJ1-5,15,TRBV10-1,ASSFREPPQGNQPQH
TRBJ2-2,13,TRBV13,ASGSWGVNTGELF
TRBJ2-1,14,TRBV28,ASSLAKWTSYNEQF
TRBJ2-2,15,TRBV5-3,ARSPRPDWSSTGELF
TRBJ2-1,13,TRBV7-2,ASSLGEGGRNEQF
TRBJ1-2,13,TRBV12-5,ASGSRDRGNYGYT
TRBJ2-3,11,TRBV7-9,ASSPYSADTQY
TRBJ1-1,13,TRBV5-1,ASSPGRNLNTEAF
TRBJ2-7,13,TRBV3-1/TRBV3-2,ASSPDRDDSYEQY
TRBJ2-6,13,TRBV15,ATSSAGSGANVLT
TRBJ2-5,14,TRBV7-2,ASSLEGRGLGETQY
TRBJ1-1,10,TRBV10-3,AISESTTEAF
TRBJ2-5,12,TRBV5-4,ASSLGGREETQY